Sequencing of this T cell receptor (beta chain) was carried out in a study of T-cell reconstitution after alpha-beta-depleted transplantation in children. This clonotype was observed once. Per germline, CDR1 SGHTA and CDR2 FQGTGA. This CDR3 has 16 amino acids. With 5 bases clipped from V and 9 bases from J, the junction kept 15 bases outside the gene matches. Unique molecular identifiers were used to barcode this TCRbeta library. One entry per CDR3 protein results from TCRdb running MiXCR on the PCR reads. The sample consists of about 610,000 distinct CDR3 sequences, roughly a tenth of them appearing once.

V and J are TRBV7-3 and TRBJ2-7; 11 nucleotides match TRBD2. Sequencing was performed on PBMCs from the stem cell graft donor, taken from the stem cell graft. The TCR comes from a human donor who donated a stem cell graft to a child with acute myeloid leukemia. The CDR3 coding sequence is TGTGCCAGCAGCCCCGGACGACTAGCGGGACTGACACCGCAGTACTTC. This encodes CASSPGRLAGLTPQYF.